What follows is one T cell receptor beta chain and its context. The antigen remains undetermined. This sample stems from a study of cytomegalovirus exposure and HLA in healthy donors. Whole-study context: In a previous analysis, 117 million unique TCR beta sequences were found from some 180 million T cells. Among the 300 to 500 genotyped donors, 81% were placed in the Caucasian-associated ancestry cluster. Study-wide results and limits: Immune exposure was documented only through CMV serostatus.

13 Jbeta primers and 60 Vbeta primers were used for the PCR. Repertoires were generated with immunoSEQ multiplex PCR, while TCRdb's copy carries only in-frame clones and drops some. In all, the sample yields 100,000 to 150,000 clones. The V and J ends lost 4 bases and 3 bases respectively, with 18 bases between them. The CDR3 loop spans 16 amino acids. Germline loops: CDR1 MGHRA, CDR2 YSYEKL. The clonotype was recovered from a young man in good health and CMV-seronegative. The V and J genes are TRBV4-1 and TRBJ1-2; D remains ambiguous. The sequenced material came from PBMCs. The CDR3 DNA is TGCGCCAGCAGCCTTCAATCGCAGGTCGAGTACTATGGCTACACCTTC. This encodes CASSLQSQVEYYGYTF.